A selection of T cell receptor beta chains follows, all from one sample in a study of response to subunit inactivated influenza vaccine. TCRdb re-analysed the RT-PCR reads in MiXCR, keeping a single row per CDR3 protein. The sample shows under 750,000 distinct CDR3 sequences, about 10% of them seen only once. Source: PBMCs from blood, taken on the day of vaccination. Receptors originate from a man over 45 who received an inactivated influenza vaccine. Each CDR3 is given with its conserved first and last residue. Each record gives: clone size, D gene, J gene, V gene, CDR3 DNA, CDR3 protein. D genes are given only for firm matches. Clone size, where shown, is once, few, many, or a class for clones that have expanded.

size: many; D: TRBD2; J: TRBJ2-7; V: TRBV18; DNA: TGTGCCAGCTCACCAAAGCGGGGGACCTACGAGCAGTACTTC; CDR3: CASSPKRGTYEQYF
size: .; D: .; J: TRBJ2-5; V: TRBV15; DNA: TGTGCCACCAGCAGAGCTTTTTGGGCAGACCAAGAGACCCAGTACTTC; CDR3: CATSRAFWADQETQYF
size: few; D: .; J: TRBJ1-5; V: TRBV12-3/TRBV12-4; DNA: TGTGCCAGCAGTTTTAGTCAGGGAGGTAATCAGCCCCAGCATTTT; CDR3: CASSFSQGGNQPQHF
size: .; D: TRBD2; J: TRBJ2-7; V: TRBV29-1; DNA: TGCAGCGTTGAAAGAGAGCCGGGACTAGCGGGCCGCTACGAGCAGTACTTC; CDR3: CSVEREPGLAGRYEQYF
size: many; D: .; J: TRBJ2-7; V: TRBV20-1; DNA: TGCAGTGCTAGAGGCGCGGAGTACCGCTACGAGCAGTACTTC; CDR3: CSARGAEYRYEQYF
size: many; D: .; J: TRBJ2-5; V: TRBV28; DNA: TGTGCCAGCAGTTTAGATTTTGGGACCCAGTACTTC; CDR3: CASSLDFGTQYF
size: many; D: TRBD1; J: TRBJ2-3; V: TRBV28; DNA: TGTGCCACTGCCAGGGGGACAGATACGCAGTATTTT; CDR3: CATARGTDTQYF
size: few; D: TRBD1; J: TRBJ2-7; V: TRBV18; DNA: TGTGCCAGCTCATCCGGGACAGGGGGCGTCGAGCAGTACTTC; CDR3: CASSSGTGGVEQYF
size: many; D: .; J: TRBJ2-2; V: TRBV5-1; DNA: TGCGCCAGCAGCCGTGGCCCCAACACCGGGGAGCTGTTTTTT; CDR3: CASSRGPNTGELFF
size: many; D: TRBD1; J: TRBJ1-6; V: TRBV27; DNA: TGTGCCAGCAGCCCTTTGGGACAGCGAAATTCACCCCTCCACTTT; CDR3: CASSPLGQRNSPLHF
size: .; D: .; J: TRBJ2-5; V: TRBV12-3/TRBV12-4; DNA: TGTGCCAGCAGCCTTGGGGTAGGGCTGGAGACCCAGTACTTC; CDR3: CASSLGVGLETQYF
size: .; D: .; J: TRBJ2-7; V: TRBV10-3; DNA: TGTGCCATCAGTGGGGCAACACACTCGGCGGGTAGGGGCCCTCTGGGCGAGCAGTACTTC; CDR3: CAISGATHSAGRGPLGEQYF
size: many; D: .; J: TRBJ2-7; V: TRBV29-1; DNA: TGCAGCGTTACACTCATGGACGAGCAGTACTTC; CDR3: CSVTLMDEQYF
size: few; D: .; J: TRBJ1-1; V: TRBV11-2; DNA: TGTGCCAGCAGCTTAGCCCGGGTAGGGAACACTGAAGCTTTCTTT; CDR3: CASSLARVGNTEAFF
size: few; D: .; J: TRBJ2-7; V: TRBV7-2; DNA: TGTGCCAGCAGCTTACATTTGGGCGATAACTACGAGCAGTACTTC; CDR3: CASSLHLGDNYEQYF
size: few; D: .; J: TRBJ1-5; V: TRBV15; DNA: TGTGCCACCAGCAGAGATTTGCGCATTGTTAACAATCAGCCCCAGCATTTT; CDR3: CATSRDLRIVNNQPQHF
size: few; D: TRBD2; J: TRBJ2-1; V: TRBV7-6; DNA: TGTGCCAGCAGCTTAGCTCTAAGGGGGCCTAGCGGGAGATCCTACAATGAGCAGTTCTTC; CDR3: CASSLALRGPSGRSYNEQFF
size: .; D: TRBD1; J: TRBJ2-3; V: TRBV20-1; DNA: TGCAGTGCTATTCCGGGACAGGGAAGCACAGATACGCAGTATTTT; CDR3: CSAIPGQGSTDTQYF